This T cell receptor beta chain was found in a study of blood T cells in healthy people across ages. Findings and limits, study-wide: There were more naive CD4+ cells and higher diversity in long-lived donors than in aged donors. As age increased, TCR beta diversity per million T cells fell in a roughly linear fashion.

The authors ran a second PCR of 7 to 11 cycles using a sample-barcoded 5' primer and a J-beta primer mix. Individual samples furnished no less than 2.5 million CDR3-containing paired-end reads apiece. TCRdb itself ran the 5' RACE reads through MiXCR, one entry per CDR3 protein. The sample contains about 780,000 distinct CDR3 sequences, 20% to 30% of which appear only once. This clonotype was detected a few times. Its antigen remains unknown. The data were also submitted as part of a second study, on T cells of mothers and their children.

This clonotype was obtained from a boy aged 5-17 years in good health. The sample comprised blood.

The CDR3 coding sequence is TGTGCCAGCAGTGAAGAGACAGAGGAGGATCAGCCCCAGCATTTT. This sequence encodes CASSEETEEDQPQHF. This chain links TRBV2 with TRBJ1-5; D is possibly TRBD1 (5 bases). CDR1 and CDR2 (germline): SNHLY, FYNNEI. The CDR3 contains 15 residues. The V gene lost 1 base and the J gene lost 5 bases, with 12 bases spanning the gap.